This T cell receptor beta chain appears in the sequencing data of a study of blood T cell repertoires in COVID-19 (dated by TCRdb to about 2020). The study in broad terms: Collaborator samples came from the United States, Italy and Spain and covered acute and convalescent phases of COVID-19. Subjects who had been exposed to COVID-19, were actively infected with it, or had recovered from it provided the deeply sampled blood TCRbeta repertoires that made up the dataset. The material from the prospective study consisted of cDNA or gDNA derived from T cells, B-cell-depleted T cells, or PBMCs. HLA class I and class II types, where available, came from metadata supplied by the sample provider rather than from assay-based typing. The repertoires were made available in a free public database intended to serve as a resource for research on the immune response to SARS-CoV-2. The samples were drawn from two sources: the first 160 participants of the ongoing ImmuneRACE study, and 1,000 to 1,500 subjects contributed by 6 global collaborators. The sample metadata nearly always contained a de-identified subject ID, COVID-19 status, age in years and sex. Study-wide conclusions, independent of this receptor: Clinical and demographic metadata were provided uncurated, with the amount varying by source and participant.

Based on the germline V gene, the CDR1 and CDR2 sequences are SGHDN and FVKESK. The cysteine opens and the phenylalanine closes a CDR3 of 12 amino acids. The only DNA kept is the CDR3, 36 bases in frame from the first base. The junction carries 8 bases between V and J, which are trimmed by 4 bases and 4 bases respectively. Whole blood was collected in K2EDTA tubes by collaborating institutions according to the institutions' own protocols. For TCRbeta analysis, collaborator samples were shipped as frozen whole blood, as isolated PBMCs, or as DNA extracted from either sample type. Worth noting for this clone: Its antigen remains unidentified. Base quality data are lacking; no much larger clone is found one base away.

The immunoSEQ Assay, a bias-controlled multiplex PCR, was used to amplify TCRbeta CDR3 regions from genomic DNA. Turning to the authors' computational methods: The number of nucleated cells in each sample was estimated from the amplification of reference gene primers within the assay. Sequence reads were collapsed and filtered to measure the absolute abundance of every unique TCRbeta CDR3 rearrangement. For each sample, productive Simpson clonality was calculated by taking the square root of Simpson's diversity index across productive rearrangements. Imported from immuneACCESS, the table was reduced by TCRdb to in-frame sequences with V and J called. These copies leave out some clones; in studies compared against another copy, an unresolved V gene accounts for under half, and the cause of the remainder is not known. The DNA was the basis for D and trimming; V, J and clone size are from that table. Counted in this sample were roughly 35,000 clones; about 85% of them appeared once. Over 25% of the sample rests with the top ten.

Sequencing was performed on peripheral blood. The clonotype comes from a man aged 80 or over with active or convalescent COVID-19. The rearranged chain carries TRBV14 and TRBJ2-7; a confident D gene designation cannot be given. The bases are TGTGCCAGCAGCCGCGACACTTACGAGCAGTACTTC. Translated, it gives CASSRDTYEQYF.